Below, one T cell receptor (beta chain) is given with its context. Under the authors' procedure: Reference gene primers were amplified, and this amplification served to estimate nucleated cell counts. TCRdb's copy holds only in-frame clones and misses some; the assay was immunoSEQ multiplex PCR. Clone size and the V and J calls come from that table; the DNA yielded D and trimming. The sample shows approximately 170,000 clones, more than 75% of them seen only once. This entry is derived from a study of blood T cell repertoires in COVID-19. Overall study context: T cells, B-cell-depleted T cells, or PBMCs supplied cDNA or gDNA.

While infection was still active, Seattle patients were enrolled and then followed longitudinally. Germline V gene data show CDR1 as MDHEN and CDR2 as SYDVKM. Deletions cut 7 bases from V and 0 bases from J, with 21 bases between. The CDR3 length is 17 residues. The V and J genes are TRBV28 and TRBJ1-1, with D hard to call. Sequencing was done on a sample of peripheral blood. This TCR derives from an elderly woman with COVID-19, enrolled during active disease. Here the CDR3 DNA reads TGTGCCAGCATACGTGGTTCGATGGCCGTACTGAACACTGAAGCTTTCTTT. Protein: CASIRGSMAVLNTEAFF.